One sample yielded the 30 T cell receptor beta chains listed below, sequenced in a study of T-cell reconstitution after alpha-beta-depleted transplantation in children. The TCRbeta library incorporated unique molecular identifiers. Using its own MiXCR run on the PCR reads, TCRdb lists one record per CDR3 protein. The sample holds about 200,000 distinct CDR3 sequences, under 8.5% seen once. The specimen was PBMCs, collected before TCRalphabeta/CD19-depleted stem cell transplant. These receptors all stem from a boy aged 2 to 10 with acute lymphoblastic leukemia, due to receive a stem cell transplant.

The chain links TRBV30 to TRBJ1-1; 8 nucleotides align to TRBD1. CDR1 GTSNPN and CDR2 SVGIG come from the germline V gene (reference sequence). CDR3 size: 11 residues. Here the CDR3 reads CGTGIATEAFF. The DNA for the CDR3 is TGTGGGACAGGGATAGCGACTGAAGCTTTCTTT.

This clonotype came up many times. The V and J genes are TRBV20-1 and TRBJ2-5; the match to TRBD2 covers 10 bases. The length of the CDR3 is 15 residues. Germline lookup yields CDR1 DFQATT and CDR2 SNEGSKA (reference sequence). V shed 5 bases and J 1 base; nucleotides not matched to a gene: 7. Written as DNA, the CDR3 is TGCAGTGCTTCCGATGGGACTAGCGCCCAAGAGACCCAGTACTTC. Its protein is CSASDGTSAQETQYF.

There are a few counts of this clonotype. The J gene is TRBJ1-2, the V gene TRBV3-1, with 7 bases lining up with TRBD1. This CDR3 has 15 amino acids. Germline lookup yields CDR1 LGHDT and CDR2 YNNKEL (reference sequence). The trim removed 4 bases at V and 7 bases at J, leaving 12 bases unmatched. CDR3 sequence reads: CASSPGAGQFFGYTF. CDR3 bases: TGTGCCAGCAGCCCCGGTGCGGGACAGTTTTTTGGCTACACCTTC.

This clonotype appeared many times. The gene calls are TRBV29-1 and TRBJ2-1; no firm D call. V was shortened by 0 bases and J by 6 bases, with 9 bases between the two germline ends. Germline CDR1 reads SQVTM; CDR2 reads ANQGSEA. This CDR3 is 13 amino acids long. CDR3 nucleotides: TGCAGCGTTGAAGAGCTAGTCGGCAATGAGCAGTTCTTC. It encodes CSVEELVGNEQFF.

In its sample, this clonotype was seen many times. The chain carries TRBV12-3 or TRBV12-4 and TRBJ2-1; no firm D call. The V end lost 3 bases, the J end lost 12 bases, and 12 bases lay between the germline ends. The length of the CDR3 is 12 residues. The CDR3: CASSFPGSGQFF. The DNA of the CDR3 is TGTGCCAGCAGTTTTCCAGGATCGGGGCAGTTCTTC.

In this sample, this clonotype turned up many times. The chain carries TRBV6-2 or TRBV6-3 and TRBJ2-3; D gene uncertain. Trimming removed 2 bases at V and 2 bases at J, with 8 bases between. Germline CDR1 reads MNHEY; CDR2 reads SVGEGT. This CDR3 contains 14 residues. The CDR3 is CASSYIPPTDTQYF. CDR3 coding DNA: TGTGCCAGCAGTTACATTCCCCCCACAGATACGCAGTATTTT.

The table lists this clonotype with many counts. The CDR3 here is CASSLKGQYNEQFF. DNA for the CDR3: TGTGCCAGCAGTTTAAAGGGACAGTACAATGAGCAGTTCTTC. The J gene is TRBJ2-1, the V gene TRBV12-3 or TRBV12-4; TRBD1 matches at 7 bases. The V gene end was trimmed by 2 bases and the J gene end by 4 bases; junction bases not matched to a gene: 2. The CDR3 loop spans 14 amino acids.

In this sample, this clonotype turned up a few times. The gene calls are TRBV3-1 and TRBJ2-7; tentatively, D is TRBD1 (6 bases). Germline V CDR1 and CDR2: LGHDT, YNNKEL (reference sequence). This CDR3 has 13 residues. V dropped 4 bases and J dropped 6 bases, with 13 bases sitting between them. The CDR3 DNA sequence: TGTGCCAGCAGCCCGAGCACAGGGAGCGAGCAGTACTTC. It encodes CASSPSTGSEQYF.

The chain recombines TRBV10-3 with TRBJ2-7; D may match TRBD1 or TRBD2 (5 bases each). V lost 5 bases and J lost 1, with 15 bases in between. CDR1 is ENHRY, CDR2 SYGVKD, per germline. This CDR3 comprises 15 residues. CDR3 sequence: CAISSPGRGSYEQYF. CDR3 sequence (DNA): TGTGCCATCAGTTCACCGGGACGGGGATCCTACGAGCAGTACTTC.

Many counts were recorded for this clonotype. This chain joins TRBV28 and TRBJ1-2; D might be TRBD1 (6 bases). V was shortened by 8 bases and J by 0 bases, with 16 bases between the two germline ends. The CDR3 is 15 residues long. Germline V gene lookup returns CDR1 MDHEN and CDR2 SYDVKM. The CDR3 protein is CASRPTGQSNYGYTF. The CDR3, as DNA: TGTGCCAGCCGCCCCACAGGACAGTCTAACTATGGCTACACCTTC.

This clonotype came up many times. The V call is TRBV2, the J call TRBJ2-1, with TRBD1 as a possible D gene (6 bases). CDR3 size: 15 residues. V was clipped by 7 bases and J by 10 bases, with 23 bases between them. Looked up from germline, CDR1 is SNHLY and CDR2 is FYNNEI. Here the CDR3 reads CASTEPEVGRGEQFF. CDR3 in DNA: TGTGCCAGCACCGAGCCAGAAGTTGGAAGGGGGGAGCAGTTCTTC.

This clonotype was seen a few times. V is TRBV5-5 and J is TRBJ1-5; 9 bases fit TRBD1. Germline V gene lookup returns CDR1 SGHKS and CDR2 YYEKEE (reference sequence). The CDR3 spans 18 residues. V trimming: 3 bases; J trimming: 3 bases; junction bases outside the gene matches: 13. CDR3 amino acids: CASSWGFERTGVNQPQHF. CDR3 in DNA: TGTGCCAGCAGCTGGGGGTTTGAACGGACAGGGGTCAATCAGCCCCAGCATTTT.

This clonotype has at least ten counts. The CDR3 loop is CASSFGTPSYEQYF. The CDR3 DNA sequence: TGTGCCAGCAGTTTCGGGACTCCCTCCTACGAGCAGTACTTC. The chain has TRBV6-2 or TRBV6-3 and TRBJ2-7; TRBD2 is a possible D gene (6 bases). Trimming took 4 bases from V and 0 from J, leaving 10 bases between them. This CDR3 contains 14 residues. Looked up from germline, CDR1 is MNHEY and CDR2 is SVGEGT.

The gene calls are TRBV18 and TRBJ1-5; no clear D. Looked up from germline, CDR1 is KGHSH and CDR2 is LQKENI. The CDR3 has 14 amino acids. V gave up 5 bases and J gave up 7 bases, with 15 bases separating them. The CDR3 region is CASSSQTERQPQHF. In DNA, the CDR3 is TGTGCCAGCTCATCCCAGACGGAGAGGCAGCCCCAGCATTTT.

This clonotype was seen more than once but under ten times. The rearrangement links TRBV7-9 to TRBJ2-3; D gene unclear. The CDR3 runs 16 residues. V shed 4 bases and J shed 6 bases, with 20 bases lying between them. Germline CDR1 is SEHNR and CDR2 is FQNEAQ (reference sequence). The CDR3: CASSSLSRPAADTQYF. DNA for the CDR3: TGTGCCAGCAGCTCCCTCAGCCGACCCGCAGCCGATACGCAGTATTTT.

This clonotype was counted ten times or more. The chain carries TRBV6-1 and TRBJ2-2; no clear D. Trimming removed 7 bases at V and 3 bases at J, with 9 bases between. CDR3 length equals 13 residues. Germline V CDR1 and CDR2: MNHNS, SASEGT. The CDR3 sequence: CASKTGYTGELFF. The CDR3 DNA follows: TGTGCCAGCAAGACGGGTTACACCGGGGAGCTGTTTTTT.

The J gene is TRBJ2-5, the V gene TRBV6-1; the D gene could be TRBD1 or TRBD2 (5 bases each). From germline, CDR1 is MNHNS and CDR2 SASEGT. This CDR3 is built from 15 residues. V gave up 6 bases and J gave up 5 bases, with 19 bases separating them. The CDR3 region is CASRATGTPGETQYF. Here the CDR3 DNA reads TGTGCCAGCAGAGCCACCGGGACCCCGGGGGAGACCCAGTACTTC.

Ten or more counts support this clonotype. The chain has TRBV6-2 or TRBV6-3 and TRBJ2-1; perhaps TRBD2 as D (6 bases). Trimming took 7 bases from V and 0 from J, leaving 16 bases between them. The germline V gene encodes CDR1 MNHEY and CDR2 SVGEGT. This CDR3 has 16 residues. The CDR3 bases are TGTGCCAGCACTGGGGGGAGTAGGAGCTCCTACAATGAGCAGTTCTTC. Its protein is CASTGGSRSSYNEQFF.

With respect to this clonotype: This may arise from a read error, as a much more abundant clone is one base away. CDR3 amino acids: CASSQERGAWELFF. DNA of the CDR3: TGCGCCAGCAGCCAAGAACGGGGTGCCTGGGAGCTGTTTTTT. The chain carries TRBV4-3 and TRBJ2-2; a possible D gene is TRBD2 (5 bases). The germline CDR1 and CDR2 sequences are LGHNA and YSLEER. The CDR3 sequence is 14 residues long. V was pared by 0 bases and J by 9 bases, with 11 bases between.

This clonotype was counted a few times. This chain joins TRBV4-2 and TRBJ2-2; 8 positions match TRBD2. Germline V gives CDR1 LGHNA, CDR2 YNFKEQ. The CDR3 is 16 amino acids. The junction had 7 bases not matched to a gene; V was cut back by 2 bases and J by 5 bases. CDR3 amino acids: CASSQSGSRGTGELFF. The CDR3 DNA reads TGTGCCAGCAGCCAAAGCGGGAGTCGGGGTACCGGGGAGCTGTTTTTT.

This clonotype appeared many times. The rearrangement uses TRBV11-2 and TRBJ2-1, with no clear D. This CDR3 is built from 15 residues. Trimming left V 0 bases short and J 0 bases short, with 6 bases between. Germline V gene lookup returns CDR1 SGHAT and CDR2 FQNNGV. The CDR3 region has the DNA TGTGCCAGCAGCTTAGATATCTACTCCTACAATGAGCAGTTCTTC. Amino acid sequence: CASSLDIYSYNEQFF.

The genes are TRBV28 and TRBJ1-2, with TRBD1 matching over 8 bases. CDR1 MDHEN and CDR2 SYDVKM come from the germline V gene. The CDR3 covers 12 residues. Trimming took 10 bases from V and 6 from J; bases not matched to a gene: 7. The CDR3 DNA reads as TGTGCCACGACCGCAGGGGGCGATGGCTACACCTTC. Translation gives CATTAGGDGYTF.

In its sample, this clonotype was seen many times. The chain recombines TRBV7-2 with TRBJ2-1; TRBD2 agrees at 8 bases. This CDR3 region has 14 residues. With V trimmed by 5 bases and J by 9 bases, 9 bases remained unmatched. The germline V gene encodes CDR1 SGHTA and CDR2 FQGNSA. CDR3 protein: CASSRTGGPSEQFF. In DNA form, the CDR3 reads TGTGCCAGCAGCAGAACGGGAGGGCCCAGTGAGCAGTTCTTC.

The V gene is TRBV4-3, the J gene TRBJ1-1; no firm D call. The germline V gene has CDR1 LGHNA and CDR2 YSLEER. Trimming left V 0 bases short and J 2 bases short, with 19 bases between. This CDR3 region has 18 residues. CDR3 nucleotides: TGCGCCAGCAGCCAAGATGGGCCGCTGATAGTGGGAAACACTGAAGCTTTCTTT. Its protein product is CASSQDGPLIVGNTEAFF.

The J gene is TRBJ2-5, the V gene TRBV6-1, with 9 bases lining up with TRBD2. V was clipped by 1 base and J by 12 bases; unmatched bases: 6. CDR1 and CDR2 (germline): MNHNS, SASEGT. This CDR3 is 13 amino acids long. CDR3 DNA: TGTGCCAGCAGTGAAGGAGGGCCTAGCGGGGAGTACTTC. This codes for CASSEGGPSGEYF.

The rearrangement joins TRBV7-9 to TRBJ2-5, with TRBD2 matching over 10 bases. The trim removed 5 bases at V and 1 base at J, leaving 7 bases unmatched. CDR3 size: 16 residues. CDR1 SEHNR and CDR2 FQNEAQ come from the germline V gene (reference sequence). CDR3 in amino acids: CASSELAGIPQETQYF. In DNA, the CDR3 is TGTGCCAGCAGCGAACTAGCGGGGATCCCCCAAGAGACCCAGTACTTC. The complete variable domain, with remaining parts taken from reference TRBV7-9 and TRBJ2-5, reads DTGVSQNPRHKITKRGQNVTFRCDPISEHNRLYWYRQTLGQGPEFLTYFQNEAQLEKSRLLSDRFSAERPKGSFSTLEIQRTEQGDSAMYLCASSELAGIPQETQYFGPGTRLLVL.

The chain combines TRBV6-5 with TRBJ2-7; 8 bases agree with TRBD1. The V and J ends lost 4 bases and 4 bases, in that order; junction bases with no gene match: 12. CDR1 MNHEY and CDR2 SVGAGI come from the germline V gene. The CDR3 covers 16 residues. The CDR3 DNA follows: TGTGCCAGCAGTTTCACGCACAGGGGGAGTTCTTACGAGCAGTACTTC. Amino acid sequence: CASSFTHRGSSYEQYF.

This clonotype appeared a few times. The chain has TRBV28 and TRBJ2-7; D gene unclear. The V and J ends lost 8 bases and 1 base respectively, with 15 bases between them. The CDR3 is 14 amino acids. Per the germline V gene, CDR1 is MDHEN and CDR2 is SYDVKM. In DNA form, the CDR3 reads TGTGCCAGCGTTGGGGTGTTAGAATCCTACGAGCAGTACTTC. This codes for CASVGVLESYEQYF.

This chain connects TRBV5-1 to TRBJ2-3, with 9 nucleotides matching TRBD1. J was trimmed by 5 bases and V by 2 bases; bases with no gene match: 6. The V gene's germline CDR1 is SGHRS and CDR2 YFSETQ. The CDR3 extends over 15 amino acids. The CDR3 DNA is TGCGCCAGCAGCTTAGGACAGGGGTTCAGAGATACGCAGTATTTT. This gives the protein CASSLGQGFRDTQYF.

This clonotype has ten or more counts. This chain links TRBV28 with TRBJ1-2, with D perhaps matching TRBD1 (6 bases). In germline, CDR1 is MDHEN, CDR2 SYDVKM. Trimming took off 5 bases at V and 1 base at J, with 20 bases between the two ends. The CDR3 is made up of 17 amino acids. CDR3: CASSTDGRQEHNYGYTF. The CDR3 DNA follows: TGTGCCAGCAGTACCGACGGGCGACAGGAACATAACTATGGCTACACCTTC.